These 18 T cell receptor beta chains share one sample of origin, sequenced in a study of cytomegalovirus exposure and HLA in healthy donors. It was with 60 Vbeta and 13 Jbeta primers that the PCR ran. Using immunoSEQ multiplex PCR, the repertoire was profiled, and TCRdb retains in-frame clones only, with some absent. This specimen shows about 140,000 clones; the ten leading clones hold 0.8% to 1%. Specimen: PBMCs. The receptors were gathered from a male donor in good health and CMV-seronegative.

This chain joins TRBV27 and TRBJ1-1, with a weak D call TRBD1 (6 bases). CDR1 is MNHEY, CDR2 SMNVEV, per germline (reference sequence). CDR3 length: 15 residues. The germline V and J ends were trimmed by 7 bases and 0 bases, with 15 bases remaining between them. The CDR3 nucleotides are TGTGCCAGCATCCCAGGACAGAGATTGAACACTGAAGCTTTCTTT. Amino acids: CASIPGQRLNTEAFF.

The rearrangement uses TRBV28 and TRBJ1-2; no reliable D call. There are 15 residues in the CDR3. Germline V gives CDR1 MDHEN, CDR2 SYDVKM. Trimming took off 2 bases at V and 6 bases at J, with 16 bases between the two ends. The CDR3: CASSLPNQPGHGYTF. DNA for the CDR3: TGTGCCAGCAGTTTACCAAACCAGCCGGGTCATGGCTACACCTTC.

CDR3 region: CASSRGWRQPQHF. CDR3 DNA sequence: TGCGCCAGCAGCCGAGGGTGGAGGCAGCCCCAGCATTTT. V usage is TRBV4-3 and J usage is TRBJ1-5; D remains unclear. Trimming shortened V by 4 bases and J by 7 bases, and 11 bases separated the two germline ends. The CDR3 covers 13 residues. Germline V gene data show CDR1 as LGHNA and CDR2 as YSLEER.

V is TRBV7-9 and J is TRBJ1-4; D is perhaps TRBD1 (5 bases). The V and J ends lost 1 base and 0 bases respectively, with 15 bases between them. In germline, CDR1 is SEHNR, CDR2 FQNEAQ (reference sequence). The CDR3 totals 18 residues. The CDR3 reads CASSLGAGWDATNEKLFF. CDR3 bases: TGTGCCAGCAGCTTAGGCGCAGGGTGGGATGCAACTAATGAAAAACTGTTTTTT.

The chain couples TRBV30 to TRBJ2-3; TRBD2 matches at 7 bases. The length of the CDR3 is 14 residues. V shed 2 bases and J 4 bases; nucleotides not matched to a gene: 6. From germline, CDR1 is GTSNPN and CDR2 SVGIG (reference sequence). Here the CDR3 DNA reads TGTGCCTGGAGTAACGGCGGGAGAGCAGATACGCAGTATTTT. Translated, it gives CAWSNGGRADTQYF.

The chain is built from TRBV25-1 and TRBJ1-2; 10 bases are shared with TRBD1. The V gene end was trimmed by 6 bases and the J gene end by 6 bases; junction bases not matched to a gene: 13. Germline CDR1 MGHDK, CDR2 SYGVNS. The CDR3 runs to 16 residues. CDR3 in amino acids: CASRPNNRDRGNGYTF. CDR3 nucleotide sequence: TGTGCCAGCAGGCCCAATAACCGGGACAGGGGAAATGGCTACACCTTC.

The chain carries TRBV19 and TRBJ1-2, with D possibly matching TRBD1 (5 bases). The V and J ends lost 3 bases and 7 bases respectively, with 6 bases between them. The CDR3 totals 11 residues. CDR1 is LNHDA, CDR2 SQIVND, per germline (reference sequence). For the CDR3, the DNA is TGTGCCAGTAGTATGGGGCGTGGCTACACCTTC. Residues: CASSMGRGYTF.

CDR3 DNA: TGCGCCAGCAGCTTGACTGGGACTTCTGAGACCCAGTACTTC. This translates into CASSLTGTSETQYF. The rearrangement uses TRBV5-1 and TRBJ2-5; a weak D match, TRBD2 (6 bases). V gave up 1 base and J gave up 5 bases, with 12 bases separating them. The CDR3 is 14 residues long. Germline V lookup: CDR1 SGHRS, CDR2 YFSETQ.

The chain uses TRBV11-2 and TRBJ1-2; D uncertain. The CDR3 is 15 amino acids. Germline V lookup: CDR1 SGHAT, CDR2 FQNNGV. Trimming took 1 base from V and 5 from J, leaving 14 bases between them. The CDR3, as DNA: TGTGCCAGCAGCTTAGCGGGCGGGATGCTTTATGGCTACACCTTC. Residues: CASSLAGGMLYGYTF.

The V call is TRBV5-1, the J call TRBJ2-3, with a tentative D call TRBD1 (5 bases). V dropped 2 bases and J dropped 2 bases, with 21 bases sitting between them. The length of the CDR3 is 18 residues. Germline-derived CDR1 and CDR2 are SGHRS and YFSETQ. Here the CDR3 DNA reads TGCGCCAGCAGCTTCTTAGGGGCCGCTGACTCCAACACAGATACGCAGTATTTT. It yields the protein CASSFLGAADSNTDTQYF.

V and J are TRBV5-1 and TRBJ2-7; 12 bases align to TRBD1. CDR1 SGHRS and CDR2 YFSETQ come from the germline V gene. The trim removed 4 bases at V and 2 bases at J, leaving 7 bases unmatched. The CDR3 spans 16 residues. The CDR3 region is CASSPGRDRGPYEQYF. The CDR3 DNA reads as TGCGCCAGCAGCCCCGGCCGGGACAGGGGGCCCTACGAGCAGTACTTC.

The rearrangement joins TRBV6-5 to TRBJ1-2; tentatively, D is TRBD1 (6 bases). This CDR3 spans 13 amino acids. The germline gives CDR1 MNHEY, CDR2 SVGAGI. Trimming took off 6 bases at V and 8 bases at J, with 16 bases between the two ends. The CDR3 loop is CASSSQGGRGYTF. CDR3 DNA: TGTGCCAGCAGCTCACAGGGTGGCAGGGGCTACACCTTC.

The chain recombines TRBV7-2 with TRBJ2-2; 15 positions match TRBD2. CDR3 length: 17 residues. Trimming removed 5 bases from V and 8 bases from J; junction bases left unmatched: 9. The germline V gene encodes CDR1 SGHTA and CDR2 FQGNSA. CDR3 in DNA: TGTGCCAGCAGCCCGCGAGGACTAGCGGGGGGGACAGGGGAGCTGTTTTTT. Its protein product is CASSPRGLAGGTGELFF.

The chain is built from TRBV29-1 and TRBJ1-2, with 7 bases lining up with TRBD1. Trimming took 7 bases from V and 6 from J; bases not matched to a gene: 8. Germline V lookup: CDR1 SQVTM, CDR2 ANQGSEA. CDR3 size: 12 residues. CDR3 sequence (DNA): TGCAGCGCGAGGACAGGAGCAGATGGCTACACCTTC. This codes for CSARTGADGYTF.

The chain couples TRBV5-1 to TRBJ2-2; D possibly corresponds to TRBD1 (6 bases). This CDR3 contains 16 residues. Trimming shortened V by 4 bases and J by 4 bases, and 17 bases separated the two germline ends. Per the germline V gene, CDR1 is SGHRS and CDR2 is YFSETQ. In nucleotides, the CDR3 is TGCGCCAGCAGCCCGAACGAGGACAGTCGCACCGGGGAGCTGTTTTTT. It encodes CASSPNEDSRTGELFF. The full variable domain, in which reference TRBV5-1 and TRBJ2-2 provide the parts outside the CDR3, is KAGVTQTPRYLIKTRGQQVTLSCSPISGHRSVSWYQQTPGQGLQFLFEYFSETQRNKGNFPGRFSGRQFSNSRSEMNVSTLELGDSALYLCASSPNEDSRTGELFFGEGSRLTVL.

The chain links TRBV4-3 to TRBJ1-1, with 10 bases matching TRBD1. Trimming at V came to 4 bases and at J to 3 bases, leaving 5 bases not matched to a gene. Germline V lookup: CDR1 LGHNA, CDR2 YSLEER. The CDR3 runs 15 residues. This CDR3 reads CASSLSTGGYTEAFF. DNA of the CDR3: TGCGCCAGCAGCCTATCGACAGGGGGCTACACTGAAGCTTTCTTT.

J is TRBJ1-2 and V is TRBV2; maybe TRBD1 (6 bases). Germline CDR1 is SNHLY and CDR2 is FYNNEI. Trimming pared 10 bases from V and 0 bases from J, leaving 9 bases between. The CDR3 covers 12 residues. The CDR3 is CATGGTNYGYTF. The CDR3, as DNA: TGTGCCACTGGGGGCACTAACTATGGCTACACCTTC.

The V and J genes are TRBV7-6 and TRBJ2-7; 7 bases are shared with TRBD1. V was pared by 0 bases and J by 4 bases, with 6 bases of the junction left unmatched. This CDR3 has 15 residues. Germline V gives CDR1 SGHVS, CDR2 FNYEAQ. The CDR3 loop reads CASSLAPTGIYEQYF. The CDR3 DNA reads TGTGCCAGCAGCTTAGCCCCGACAGGGATTTACGAGCAGTACTTC.